This record looks at one T cell receptor beta chain sequence and its context. The antigen is undetermined. The germline gives CDR1 MGHRA, CDR2 YSYEKL. Trimming pared 0 bases from V and 6 bases from J, leaving 12 bases between. This CDR3 is built from 16 residues. TCRdb's copy holds only in-frame clones and misses some; the assay was immunoSEQ multiplex PCR. The sample lists under 45,000 clones; 94% were seen once. This sample is drawn from a study of graft-versus-host responses after intestinal transplantation. Findings and caveats of the study: The study associated peak circulating GvH clone levels with early post-transplant HvG declines. Allografts carried high graft-versus-host to host-versus-graft clonal ratios in patients having graft-donor T cell macrochimerism. The authors found GvH clones in recipient marrow, some appearing first in ileum or blood.

The sequenced sample was unstimulated CD4+ T cells sorted from spleen or lymph node cells, obtained before transplant. The chain uses TRBV4-1 and TRBJ1-6; no clear D gene. The source of this sequence is a human donor who was the organ donor for an intestinal transplant. The CDR3 reads CASSQDFGQTNSPLHF. CDR3 in DNA: TGCGCCAGCAGCCAAGATTTTGGGCAGACTAATTCACCCCTCCACTTT.